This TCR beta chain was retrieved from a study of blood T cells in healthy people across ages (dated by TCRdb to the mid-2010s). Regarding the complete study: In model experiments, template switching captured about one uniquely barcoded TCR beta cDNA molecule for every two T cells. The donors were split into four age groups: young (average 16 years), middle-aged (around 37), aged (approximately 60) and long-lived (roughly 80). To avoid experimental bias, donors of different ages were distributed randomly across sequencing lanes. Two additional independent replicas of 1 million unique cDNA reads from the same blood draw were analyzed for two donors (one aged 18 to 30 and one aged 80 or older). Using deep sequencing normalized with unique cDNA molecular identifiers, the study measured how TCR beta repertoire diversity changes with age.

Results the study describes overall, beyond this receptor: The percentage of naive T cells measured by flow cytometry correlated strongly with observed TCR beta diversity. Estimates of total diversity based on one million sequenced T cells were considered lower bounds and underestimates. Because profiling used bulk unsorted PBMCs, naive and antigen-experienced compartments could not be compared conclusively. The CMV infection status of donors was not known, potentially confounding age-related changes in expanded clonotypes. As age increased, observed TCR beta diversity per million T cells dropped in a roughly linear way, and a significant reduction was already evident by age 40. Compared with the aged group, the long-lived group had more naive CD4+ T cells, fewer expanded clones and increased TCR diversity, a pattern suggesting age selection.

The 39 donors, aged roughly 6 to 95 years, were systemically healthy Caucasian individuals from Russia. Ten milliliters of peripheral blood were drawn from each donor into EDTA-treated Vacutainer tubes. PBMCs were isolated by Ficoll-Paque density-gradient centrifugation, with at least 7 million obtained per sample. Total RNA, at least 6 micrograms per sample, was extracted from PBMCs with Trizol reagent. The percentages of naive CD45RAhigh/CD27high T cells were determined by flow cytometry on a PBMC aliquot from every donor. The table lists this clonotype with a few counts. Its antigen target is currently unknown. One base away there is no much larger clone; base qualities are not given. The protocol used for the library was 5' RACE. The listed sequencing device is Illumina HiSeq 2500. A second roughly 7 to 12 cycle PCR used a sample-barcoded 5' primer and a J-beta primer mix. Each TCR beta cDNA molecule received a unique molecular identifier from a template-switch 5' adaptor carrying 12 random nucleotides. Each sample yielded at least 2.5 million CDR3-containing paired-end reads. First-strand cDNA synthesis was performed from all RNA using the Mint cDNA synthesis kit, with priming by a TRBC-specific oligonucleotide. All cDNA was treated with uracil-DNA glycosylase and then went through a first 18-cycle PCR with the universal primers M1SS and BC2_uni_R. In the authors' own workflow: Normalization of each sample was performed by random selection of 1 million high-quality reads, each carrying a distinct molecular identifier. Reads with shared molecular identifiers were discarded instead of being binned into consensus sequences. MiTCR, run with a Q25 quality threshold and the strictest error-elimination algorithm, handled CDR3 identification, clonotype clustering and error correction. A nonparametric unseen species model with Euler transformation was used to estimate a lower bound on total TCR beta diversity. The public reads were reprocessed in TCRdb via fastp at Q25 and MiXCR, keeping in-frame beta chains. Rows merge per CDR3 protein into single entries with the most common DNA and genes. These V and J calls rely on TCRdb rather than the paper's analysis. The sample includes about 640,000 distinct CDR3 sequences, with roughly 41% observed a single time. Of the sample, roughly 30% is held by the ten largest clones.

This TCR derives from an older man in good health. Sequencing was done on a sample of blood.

The DNA is as follows: TGTGCCGCGGGGAGGGGGGTGTACGAGCAGTACTTC. Its translation is CAAGRGVYEQYF. Here the chain combines TRBV6-5 and TRBJ2-7; a weak D assignment points to TRBD2 (7 bases agree). V is shortened by 11 bases, J by 4 bases, and the region joining them spans 15 bases. From cysteine to phenylalanine, the CDR3 is 12 amino acids long. The kept DNA is CDR3 alone, 36 bases in frame from the first base. Sequences MNHEY (CDR1) and SVGAGI (CDR2) are obtained from the germline V gene.